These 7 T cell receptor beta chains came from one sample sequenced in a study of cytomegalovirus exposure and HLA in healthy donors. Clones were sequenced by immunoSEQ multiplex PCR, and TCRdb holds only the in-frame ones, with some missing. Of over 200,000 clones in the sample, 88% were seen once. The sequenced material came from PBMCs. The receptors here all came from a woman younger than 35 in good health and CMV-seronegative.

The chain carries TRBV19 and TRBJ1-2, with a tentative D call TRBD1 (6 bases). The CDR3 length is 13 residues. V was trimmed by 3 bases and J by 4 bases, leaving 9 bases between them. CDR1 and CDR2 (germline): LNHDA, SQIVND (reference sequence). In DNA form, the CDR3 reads TGTGCCAGTAGTATCAAGGACAGCTATGGCTACACCTTC. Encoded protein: CASSIKDSYGYTF.

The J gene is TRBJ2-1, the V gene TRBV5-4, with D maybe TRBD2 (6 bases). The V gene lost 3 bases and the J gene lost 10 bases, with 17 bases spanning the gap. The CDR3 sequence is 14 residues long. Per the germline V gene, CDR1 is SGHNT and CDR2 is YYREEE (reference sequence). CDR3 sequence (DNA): TGTGCCAGCAGCTGGGCGGGACCGGGGCGGGAGCAGTTCTTC. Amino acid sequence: CASSWAGPGREQFF.

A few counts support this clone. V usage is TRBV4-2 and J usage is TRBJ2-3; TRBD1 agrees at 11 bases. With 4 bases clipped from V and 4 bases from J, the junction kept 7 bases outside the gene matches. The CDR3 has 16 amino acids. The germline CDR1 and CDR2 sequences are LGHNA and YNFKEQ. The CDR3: CASSLTPGQGADTQYF. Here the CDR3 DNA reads TGTGCCAGCAGCCTCACACCGGGACAGGGGGCAGATACGCAGTATTTT.

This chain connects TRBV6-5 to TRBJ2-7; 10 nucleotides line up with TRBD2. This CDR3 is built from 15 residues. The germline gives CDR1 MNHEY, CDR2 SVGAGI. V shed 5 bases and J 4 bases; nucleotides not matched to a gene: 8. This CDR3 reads CASSGKPSGSYEQYF. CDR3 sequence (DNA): TGTGCCAGCAGTGGAAAGCCTAGCGGGAGTTACGAGCAGTACTTC.

The CDR3 protein is CASSSAGTLWTQYF. CDR3 nucleotides: TGTGCCAGCAGTTCTGCAGGAACTCTCTGGACCCAGTACTTC. This chain uses TRBV27 with TRBJ2-5, with D hard to call. The V gene's germline CDR1 is MNHEY and CDR2 SMNVEV (reference sequence). V was trimmed by 4 bases and J by 7 bases, leaving 16 bases between them. This CDR3 has 14 amino acids.

CDR3 residues: CASSFGLAGRYNEQFF. The CDR3, as DNA: TGTGCCAGCAGCTTTGGGCTAGCGGGCCGTTACAATGAGCAGTTCTTC. V usage is TRBV5-6 and J usage is TRBJ2-1; the match to TRBD2 covers 8 bases. The CDR3 has 16 amino acids. With V trimmed by 2 bases and J by 4 bases, 8 bases remained unmatched. CDR1 is SGHDT, CDR2 YYEEEE, per germline. The full variable domain, in which reference TRBV5-6 and TRBJ2-1 provide the parts outside the CDR3, is DAGVTQSPTHLIKTRGQQVTLRCSPKSGHDTVSWYQQALGQGPQFIFQYYEEEERQRGNFPDRFSGHQFPNYSSELNVNALLLGDSALYLCASSFGLAGRYNEQFFGPGTRLTVL.

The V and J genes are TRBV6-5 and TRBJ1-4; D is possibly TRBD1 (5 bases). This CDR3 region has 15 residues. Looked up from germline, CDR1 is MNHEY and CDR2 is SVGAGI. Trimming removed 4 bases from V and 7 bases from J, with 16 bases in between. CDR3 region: CASSSATVIGEKLFF. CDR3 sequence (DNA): TGTGCCAGCAGTTCCGCGACAGTTATCGGTGAAAAACTGTTTTTT.